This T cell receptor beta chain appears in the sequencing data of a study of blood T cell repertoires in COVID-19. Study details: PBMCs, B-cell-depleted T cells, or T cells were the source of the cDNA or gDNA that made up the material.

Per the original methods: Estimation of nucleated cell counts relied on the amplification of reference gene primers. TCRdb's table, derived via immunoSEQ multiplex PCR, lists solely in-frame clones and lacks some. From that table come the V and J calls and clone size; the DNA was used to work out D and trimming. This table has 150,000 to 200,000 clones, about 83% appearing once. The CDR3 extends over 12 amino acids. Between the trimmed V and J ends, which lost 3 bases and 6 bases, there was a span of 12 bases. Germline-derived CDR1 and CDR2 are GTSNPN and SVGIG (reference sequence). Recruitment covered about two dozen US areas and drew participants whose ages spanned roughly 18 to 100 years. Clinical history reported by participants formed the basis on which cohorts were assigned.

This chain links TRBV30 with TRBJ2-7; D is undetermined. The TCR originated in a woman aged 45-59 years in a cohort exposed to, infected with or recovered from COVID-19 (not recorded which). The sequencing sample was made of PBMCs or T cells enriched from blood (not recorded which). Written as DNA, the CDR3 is TGTGCCTGGAGCCGGCAGGCTCTCGAGCAGTACTTC. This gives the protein CAWSRQALEQYF.